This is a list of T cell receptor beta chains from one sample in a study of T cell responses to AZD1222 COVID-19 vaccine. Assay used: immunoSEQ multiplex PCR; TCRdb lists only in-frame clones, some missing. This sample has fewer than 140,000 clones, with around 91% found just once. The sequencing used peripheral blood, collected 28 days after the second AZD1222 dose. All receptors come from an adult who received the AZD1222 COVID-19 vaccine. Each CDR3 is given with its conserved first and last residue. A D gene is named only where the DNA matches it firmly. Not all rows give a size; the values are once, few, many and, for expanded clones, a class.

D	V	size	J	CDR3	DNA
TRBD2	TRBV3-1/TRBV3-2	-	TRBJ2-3	CASSQLAGGGTDTQYF	TGTGCCAGCAGCCAATTAGCGGGGGGGGGCACAGATACGCAGTATTTT
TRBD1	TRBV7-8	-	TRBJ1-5	CASSSLRGQGQPQHF	TGTGCCAGCAGCTCACTCAGGGGGCAGGGTCAGCCCCAGCATTTT
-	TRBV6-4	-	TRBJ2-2	CATTPKRATNTGELFF	TGTGCCACCACTCCGAAGCGGGCAACGAACACCGGGGAGCTGTTTTTT
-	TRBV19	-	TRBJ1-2	CASSSGGLGYTF	TGTGCCAGTAGTTCGGGGGGCCTGGGCTACACCTTC
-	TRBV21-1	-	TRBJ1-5	CASSKDGRRQGNQPQHF	TGTGCCAGCAGCAAAGATGGGCGGCGGCAGGGGAATCAGCCCCAGCATTTT
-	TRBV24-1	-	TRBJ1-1	CATRKDTYTEAFF	TGTGCCACCAGGAAGGACACCTACACTGAAGCTTTCTTT
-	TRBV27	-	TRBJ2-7	CASSLGGSGLYEQYF	TGTGCCAGCAGTTTAGGCGGGTCTGGGCTCTACGAGCAGTACTTC
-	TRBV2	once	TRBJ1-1	CASSLDNWDTEAFF	TGTGCCAGCAGTCTCGATAATTGGGATACTGAAGCTTTCTTT
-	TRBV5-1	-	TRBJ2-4	CASSGTGNIQYF	TGCGCCAGCAGCGGGACTGGGAACATTCAGTACTTC
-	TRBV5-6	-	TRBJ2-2	CASSGTYTGELFF	TGTGCCAGCAGCGGAACCTACACCGGGGAGCTGTTTTTT
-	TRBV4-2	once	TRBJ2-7	CASSQGEARDYEQYF	TGTGCCAGCAGCCAAGGTGAGGCCAGGGACTACGAGCAGTACTTC
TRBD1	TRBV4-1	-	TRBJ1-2	CASSQEDRPYGYTF	TGCGCCAGCAGCCAAGAGGACAGGCCTTATGGCTACACCTTC
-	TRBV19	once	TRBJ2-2	CASSIARTSSTGELFF	TGTGCCAGTAGTATAGCAAGGACCTCTTCCACCGGGGAGCTGTTTTTT
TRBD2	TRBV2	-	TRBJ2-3	CATQRERASTDTQYF	TGTGCCACCCAGCGGGAGCGGGCAAGCACAGATACGCAGTATTTT
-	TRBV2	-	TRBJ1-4	CASSGTTQGEKLFF	TGTGCCAGCAGCGGGACCACCCAGGGTGAAAAACTGTTTTTT
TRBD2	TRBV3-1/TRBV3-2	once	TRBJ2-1	CASSQGLAGVEGFF	TGTGCCAGCAGCCAAGGACTAGCGGGGGTCGAGGGGTTCTTC
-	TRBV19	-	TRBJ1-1	CASSIGGPLEAFF	TGTGCCAGTAGTATAGGTGGGCCTCTTGAGGCTTTCTTT
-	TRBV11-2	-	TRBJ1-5	CASSPGTSNQPQHF	TGTGCCAGCAGCCCCGGGACGAGCAATCAGCCCCAGCATTTT
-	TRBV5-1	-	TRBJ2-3	CASSLAGTDTQYF	TGCGCCAGCAGCTTGGCCGGCACAGATACGCAGTATTTT
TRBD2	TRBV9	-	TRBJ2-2	CASSGKYGTSGTGELFF	TGTGCCAGCAGCGGTAAATACGGGACTAGCGGCACCGGGGAGCTGTTTTTT
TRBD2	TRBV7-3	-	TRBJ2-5	CASSPHGAGGQETQYF	TGTGCCAGCAGCCCCCACGGCGCGGGGGGCCAAGAGACCCAGTACTTC
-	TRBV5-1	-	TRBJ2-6	CASSPGISGRSGANVLTF	TGCGCCAGCAGCCCCGGAATAAGTGGACGGTCTGGGGCCAACGTCCTGACTTTC
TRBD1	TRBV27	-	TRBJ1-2	CATKLTGAYGYTF	TGTGCCACCAAATTGACAGGGGCCTATGGCTACACCTTC
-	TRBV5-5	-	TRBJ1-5	CASSFGGPSNQPQHF	TGTGCCAGCAGCTTCGGGGGCCCTAGCAATCAGCCCCAGCATTTT
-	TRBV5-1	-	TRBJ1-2	CASSGGRANYGYTF	TGCGCCAGCAGCGGGGGACGGGCTAACTATGGCTACACCTTC
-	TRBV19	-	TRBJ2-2	CASSIKDTGELFF	TGTGCCAGTAGTATAAAGGACACCGGGGAGCTGTTTTTT
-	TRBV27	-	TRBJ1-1	CASRKNTEAFF	TGTGCCAGCAGGAAGAACACTGAAGCTTTCTTT
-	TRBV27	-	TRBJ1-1	CASTSGRGPYTEAFF	TGTGCCAGCACCTCGGGTCGGGGTCCTTACACTGAAGCTTTCTTT
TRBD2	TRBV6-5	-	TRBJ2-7	CASSGTSGGFYEQYF	TGTGCCAGCAGCGGGACTAGCGGGGGGTTCTACGAGCAGTACTTC
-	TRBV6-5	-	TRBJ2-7	CASSYRVGYEQYF	TGTGCCAGCAGTTACCGGGTAGGATACGAGCAGTACTTC
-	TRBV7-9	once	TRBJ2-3	CATSPMDTQYF	TGTGCCACCTCCCCGATGGATACGCAGTATTTT